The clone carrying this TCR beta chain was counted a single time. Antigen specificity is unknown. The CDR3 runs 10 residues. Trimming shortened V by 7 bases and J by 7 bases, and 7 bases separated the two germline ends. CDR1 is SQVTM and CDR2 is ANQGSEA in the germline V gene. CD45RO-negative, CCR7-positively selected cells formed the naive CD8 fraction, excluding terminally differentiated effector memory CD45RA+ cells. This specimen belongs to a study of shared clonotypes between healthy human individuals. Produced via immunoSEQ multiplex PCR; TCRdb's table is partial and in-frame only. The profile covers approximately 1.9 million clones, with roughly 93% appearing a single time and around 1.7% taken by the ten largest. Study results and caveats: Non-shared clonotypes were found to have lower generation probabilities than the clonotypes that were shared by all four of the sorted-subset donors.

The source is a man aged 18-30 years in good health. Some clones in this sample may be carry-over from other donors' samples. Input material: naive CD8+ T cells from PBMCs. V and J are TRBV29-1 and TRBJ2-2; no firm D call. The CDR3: CSAANGELFF. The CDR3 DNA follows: TGCAGCGCCGCGAACGGGGAGCTGTTTTTT.